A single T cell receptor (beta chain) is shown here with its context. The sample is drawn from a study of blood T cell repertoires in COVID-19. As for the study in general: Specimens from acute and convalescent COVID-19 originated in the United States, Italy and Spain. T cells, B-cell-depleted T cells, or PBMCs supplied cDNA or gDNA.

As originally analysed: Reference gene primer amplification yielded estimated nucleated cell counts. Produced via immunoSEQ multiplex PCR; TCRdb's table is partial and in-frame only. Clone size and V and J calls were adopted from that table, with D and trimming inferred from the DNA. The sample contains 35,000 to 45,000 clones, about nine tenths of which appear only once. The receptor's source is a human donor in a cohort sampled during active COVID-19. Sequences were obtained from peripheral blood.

CDR3 in DNA: TGTGCCACCAGTGACCCTGGACTAGCGGGAGGGAGATTCTCCTACAATGAGCAGTTCTTC. It encodes CATSDPGLAGGRFSYNEQFF. This chain uses TRBV24-1 with TRBJ2-1; 15 nucleotides agree with TRBD2. Losses at the gene ends were 4 bases for V and 0 bases for J; bases not matched to a gene: 9. The CDR3 extends over 20 amino acids. Germline V gives CDR1 KGHDR, CDR2 SFDVKD.